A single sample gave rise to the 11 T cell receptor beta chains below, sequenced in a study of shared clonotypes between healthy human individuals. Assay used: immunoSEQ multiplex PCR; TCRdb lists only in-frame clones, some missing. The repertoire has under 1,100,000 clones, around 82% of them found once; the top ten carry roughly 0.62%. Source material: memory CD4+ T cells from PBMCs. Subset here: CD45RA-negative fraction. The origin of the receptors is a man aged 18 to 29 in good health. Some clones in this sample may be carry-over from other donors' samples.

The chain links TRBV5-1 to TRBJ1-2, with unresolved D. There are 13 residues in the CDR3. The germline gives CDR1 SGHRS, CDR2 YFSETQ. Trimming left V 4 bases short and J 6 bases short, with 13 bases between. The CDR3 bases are TGCGCCAGCAGCCCCGGTGTCATTGATGGCTACACCTTC. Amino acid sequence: CASSPGVIDGYTF. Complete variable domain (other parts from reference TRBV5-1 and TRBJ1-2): KAGVTQTPRYLIKTRGQQVTLSCSPISGHRSVSWYQQTPGQGLQFLFEYFSETQRNKGNFPGRFSGRQFSNSRSEMNVSTLELGDSALYLCASSPGVIDGYTFGSGTRLTVV.

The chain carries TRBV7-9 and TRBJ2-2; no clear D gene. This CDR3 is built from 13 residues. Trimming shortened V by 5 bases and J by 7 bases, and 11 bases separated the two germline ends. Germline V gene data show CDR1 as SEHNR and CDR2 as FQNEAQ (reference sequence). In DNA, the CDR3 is TGTGCCAGCAGCCAAACGGATTACGGGGAGCTGTTTTTT. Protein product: CASSQTDYGELFF.

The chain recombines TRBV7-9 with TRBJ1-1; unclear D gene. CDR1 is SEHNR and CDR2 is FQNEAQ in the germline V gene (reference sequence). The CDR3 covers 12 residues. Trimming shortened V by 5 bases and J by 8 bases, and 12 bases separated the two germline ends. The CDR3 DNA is TGTGCCAGCAGCCGAGGGCTGGGAGAAGCTTTCTTT. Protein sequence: CASSRGLGEAFF.

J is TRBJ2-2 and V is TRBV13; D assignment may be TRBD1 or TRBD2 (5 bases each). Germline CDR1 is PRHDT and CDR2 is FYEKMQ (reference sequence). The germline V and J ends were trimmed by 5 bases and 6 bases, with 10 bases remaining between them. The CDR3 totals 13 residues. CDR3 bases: TGTGCCAGCAGCGGGAGAGGGGCCGGGGAGCTGTTTTTT. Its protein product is CASSGRGAGELFF.

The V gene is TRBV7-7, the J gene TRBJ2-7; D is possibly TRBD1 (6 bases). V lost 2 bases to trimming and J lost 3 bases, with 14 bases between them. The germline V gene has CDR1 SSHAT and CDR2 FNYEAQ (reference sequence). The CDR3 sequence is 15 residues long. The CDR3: CASSLRPGDGYEQYF. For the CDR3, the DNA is TGTGCCAGCAGCTTAAGGCCAGGGGACGGCTACGAGCAGTACTTC.

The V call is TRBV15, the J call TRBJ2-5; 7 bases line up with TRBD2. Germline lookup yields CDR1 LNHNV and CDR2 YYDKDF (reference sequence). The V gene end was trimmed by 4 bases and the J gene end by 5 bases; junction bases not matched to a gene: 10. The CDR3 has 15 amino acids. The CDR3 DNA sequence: TGTGCCACCAGCACGGGGCGGGAGCGGCAGGAGACCCAGTACTTC. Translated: CATSTGRERQETQYF.

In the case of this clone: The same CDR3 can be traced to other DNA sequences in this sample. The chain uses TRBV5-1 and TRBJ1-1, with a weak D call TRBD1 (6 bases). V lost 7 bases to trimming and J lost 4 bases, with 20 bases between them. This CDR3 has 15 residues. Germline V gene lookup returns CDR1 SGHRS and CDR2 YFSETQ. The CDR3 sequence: CASGSQVGHVTEAFF. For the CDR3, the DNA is TGCGCCAGCGGATCTCAGGTGGGACACGTCACTGAAGCTTTCTTT. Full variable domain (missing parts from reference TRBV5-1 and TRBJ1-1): KAGVTQTPRYLIKTRGQQVTLSCSPISGHRSVSWYQQTPGQGLQFLFEYFSETQRNKGNFPGRFSGRQFSNSRSEMNVSTLELGDSALYLCASGSQVGHVTEAFFGQGTRLTVV.

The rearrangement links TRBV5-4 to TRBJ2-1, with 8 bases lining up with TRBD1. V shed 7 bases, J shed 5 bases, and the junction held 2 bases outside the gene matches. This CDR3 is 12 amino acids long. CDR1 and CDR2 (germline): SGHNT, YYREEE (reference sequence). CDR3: CASGQGNNEQFF. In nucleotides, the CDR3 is TGTGCCAGCGGACAGGGAAACAATGAGCAGTTCTTC.

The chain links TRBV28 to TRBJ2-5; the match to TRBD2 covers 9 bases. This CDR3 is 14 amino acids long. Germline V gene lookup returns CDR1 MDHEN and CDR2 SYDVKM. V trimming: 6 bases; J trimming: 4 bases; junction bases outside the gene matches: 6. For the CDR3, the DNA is TGTGCCAGCAGCCAGGCGGGAGGGGGAGAGACCCAGTACTTC. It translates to CASSQAGGGETQYF.

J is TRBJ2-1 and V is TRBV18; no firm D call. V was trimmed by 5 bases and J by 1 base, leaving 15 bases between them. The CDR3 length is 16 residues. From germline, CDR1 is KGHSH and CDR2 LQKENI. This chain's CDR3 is CASSSRAGPSYNEQFF. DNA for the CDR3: TGTGCCAGCTCATCCAGAGCAGGTCCTTCCTACAATGAGCAGTTCTTC.

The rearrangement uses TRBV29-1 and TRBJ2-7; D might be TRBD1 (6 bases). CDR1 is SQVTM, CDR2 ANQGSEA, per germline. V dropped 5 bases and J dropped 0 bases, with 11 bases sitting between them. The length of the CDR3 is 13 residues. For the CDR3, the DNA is TGCAGCGTTCGTAAAGGGGGCTCCTACGAGCAGTACTTC. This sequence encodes CSVRKGGSYEQYF.